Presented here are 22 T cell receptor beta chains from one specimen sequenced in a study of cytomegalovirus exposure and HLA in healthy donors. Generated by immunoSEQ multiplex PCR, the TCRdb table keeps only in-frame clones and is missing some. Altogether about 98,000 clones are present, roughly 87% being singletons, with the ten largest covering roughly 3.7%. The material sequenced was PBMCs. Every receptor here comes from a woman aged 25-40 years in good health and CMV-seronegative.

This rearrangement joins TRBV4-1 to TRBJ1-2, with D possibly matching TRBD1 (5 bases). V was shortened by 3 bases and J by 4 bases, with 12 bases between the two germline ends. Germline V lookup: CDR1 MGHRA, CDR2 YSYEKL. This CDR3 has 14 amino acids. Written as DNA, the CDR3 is TGCGCCAGCAGCCAGAGGGCGGGGGTCTATGGCTACACCTTC. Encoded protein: CASSQRAGVYGYTF.

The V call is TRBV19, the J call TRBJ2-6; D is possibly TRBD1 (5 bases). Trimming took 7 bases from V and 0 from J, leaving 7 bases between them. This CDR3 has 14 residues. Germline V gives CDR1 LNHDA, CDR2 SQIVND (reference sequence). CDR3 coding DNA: TGTGCCAGTAAGACAGCCTCTGGGGCCAACGTCCTGACTTTC. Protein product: CASKTASGANVLTF.

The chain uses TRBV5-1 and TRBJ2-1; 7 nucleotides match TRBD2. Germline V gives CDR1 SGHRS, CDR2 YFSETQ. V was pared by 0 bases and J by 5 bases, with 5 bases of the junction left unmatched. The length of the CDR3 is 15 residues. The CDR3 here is CASSLGAGVNNEQFF. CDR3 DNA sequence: TGCGCCAGCAGCTTGGGGGCGGGAGTAAACAATGAGCAGTTCTTC.

In DNA form, the CDR3 reads TGTGCCAGCAGCTTAGTCCCAGGGGGCACTGAAGCTTTCTTT. Translating it yields CASSLVPGGTEAFF. The chain carries TRBV7-3 and TRBJ1-1; 7 bases are a match to TRBD1. This CDR3 comprises 14 residues. Trimming cost V 2 bases and J 4 bases; bases outside gene matches: 4. Germline V gene sequence: CDR1 SGHTA, CDR2 FQGTGA.

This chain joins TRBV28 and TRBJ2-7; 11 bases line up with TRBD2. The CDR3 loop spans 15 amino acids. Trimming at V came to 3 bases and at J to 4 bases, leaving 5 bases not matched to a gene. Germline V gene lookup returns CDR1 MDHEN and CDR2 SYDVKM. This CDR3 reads CASSLSGLAGYEQYF. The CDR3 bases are TGTGCCAGCAGTTTGTCCGGACTAGCGGGTTACGAGCAGTACTTC.

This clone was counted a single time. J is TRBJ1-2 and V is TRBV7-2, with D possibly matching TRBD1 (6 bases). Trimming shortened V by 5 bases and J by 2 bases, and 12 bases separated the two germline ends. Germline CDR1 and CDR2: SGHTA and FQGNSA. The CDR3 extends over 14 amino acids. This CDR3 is CASSRQQGNYGYTF. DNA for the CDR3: TGTGCCAGCAGCCGGCAACAGGGCAACTATGGCTACACCTTC.

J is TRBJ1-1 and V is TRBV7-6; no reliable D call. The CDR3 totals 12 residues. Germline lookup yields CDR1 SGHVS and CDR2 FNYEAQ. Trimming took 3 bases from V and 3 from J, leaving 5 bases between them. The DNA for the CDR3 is TGTGCCAGCAGCTTCGCGGACACTGAAGCTTTCTTT. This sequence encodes CASSFADTEAFF.

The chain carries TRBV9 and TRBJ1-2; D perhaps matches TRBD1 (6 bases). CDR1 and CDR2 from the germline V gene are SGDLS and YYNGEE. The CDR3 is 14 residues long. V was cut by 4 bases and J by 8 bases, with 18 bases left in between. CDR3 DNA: TGTGCCAGCAGCCGACAAGTTTGGCAGGGGGGCTACACCTTC. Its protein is CASSRQVWQGGYTF.

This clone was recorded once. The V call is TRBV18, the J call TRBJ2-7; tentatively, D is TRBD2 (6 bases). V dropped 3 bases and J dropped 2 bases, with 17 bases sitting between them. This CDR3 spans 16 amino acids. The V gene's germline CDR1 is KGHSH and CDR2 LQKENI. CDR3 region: CASSPGHGGPAYEQYF. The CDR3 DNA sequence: TGTGCCAGCTCACCGGGGCACGGAGGGCCGGCCTACGAGCAGTACTTC.

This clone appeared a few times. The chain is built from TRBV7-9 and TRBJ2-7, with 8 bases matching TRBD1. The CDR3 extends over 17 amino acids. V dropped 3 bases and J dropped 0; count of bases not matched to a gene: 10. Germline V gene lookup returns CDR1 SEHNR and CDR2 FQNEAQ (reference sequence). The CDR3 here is CASSFPQGAQSSYEQYF. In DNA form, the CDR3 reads TGTGCCAGCAGCTTTCCGCAGGGGGCACAGAGCTCCTACGAGCAGTACTTC.

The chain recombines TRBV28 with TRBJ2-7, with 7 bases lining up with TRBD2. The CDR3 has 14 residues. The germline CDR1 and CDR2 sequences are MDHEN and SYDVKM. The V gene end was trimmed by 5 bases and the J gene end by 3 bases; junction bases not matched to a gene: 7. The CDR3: CASSDWTGGYEQYF. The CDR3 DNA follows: TGTGCCAGCAGTGATTGGACGGGGGGCTACGAGCAGTACTTC.

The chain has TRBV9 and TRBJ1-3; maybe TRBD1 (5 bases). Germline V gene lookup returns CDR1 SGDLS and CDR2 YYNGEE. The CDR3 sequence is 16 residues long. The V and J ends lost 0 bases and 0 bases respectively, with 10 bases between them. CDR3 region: CASSVDRNHSGNTIYF. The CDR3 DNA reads TGTGCCAGCAGCGTAGACAGGAATCACTCTGGAAACACCATATATTTT. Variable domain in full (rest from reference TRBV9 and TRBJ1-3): DSGVTQTPKHLITATGQRVTLRCSPRSGDLSVYWYQQSLDQGLQFLIQYYNGEERAKGNILERFSAQQFPDLHSELNLSSLELGDSALYFCASSVDRNHSGNTIYFGEGSWLTVV.

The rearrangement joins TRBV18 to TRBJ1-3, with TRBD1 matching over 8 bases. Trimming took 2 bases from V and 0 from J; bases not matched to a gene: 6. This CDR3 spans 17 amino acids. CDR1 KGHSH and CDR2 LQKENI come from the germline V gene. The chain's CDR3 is CASSPSQQGASGNTIYF. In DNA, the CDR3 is TGTGCCAGCTCACCAAGCCAGCAGGGGGCCTCTGGAAACACCATATATTTT. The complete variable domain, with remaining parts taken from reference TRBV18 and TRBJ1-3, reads NAGVMQNPRHLVRRRGQEARLRCSPMKGHSHVYWYRQLPEEGLKFMVYLQKENIIDESGMPKERFSAEFPKEGPSILRIQQVVRGDSAAYFCASSPSQQGASGNTIYFGEGSWLTVV.

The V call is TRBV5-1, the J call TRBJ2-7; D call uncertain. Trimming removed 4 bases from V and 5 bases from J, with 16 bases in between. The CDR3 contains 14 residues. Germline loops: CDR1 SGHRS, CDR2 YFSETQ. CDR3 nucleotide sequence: TGCGCCAGCAGCGGCACCGGCGGTGTGAACGAGCAGTACTTC. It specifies CASSGTGGVNEQYF.

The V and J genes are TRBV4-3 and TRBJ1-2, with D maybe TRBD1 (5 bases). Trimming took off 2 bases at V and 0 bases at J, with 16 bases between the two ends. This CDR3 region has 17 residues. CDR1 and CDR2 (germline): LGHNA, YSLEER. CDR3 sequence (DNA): TGCGCCAGCAGCCAATACCAGGGAAGTGGGGCTAACTATGGCTACACCTTC. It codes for CASSQYQGSGANYGYTF.

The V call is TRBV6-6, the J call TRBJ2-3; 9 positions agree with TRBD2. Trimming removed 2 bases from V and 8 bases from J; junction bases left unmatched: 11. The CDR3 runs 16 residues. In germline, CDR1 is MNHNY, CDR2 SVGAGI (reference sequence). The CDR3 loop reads CASSYERGAGKGTQYF. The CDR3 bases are TGTGCCAGCAGTTACGAGCGGGGGGCCGGGAAAGGTACGCAGTATTTT.

CDR3 nucleotide sequence: TGTGCCAGCAGCCGACCAGGCATACCACCGAACACCGGGGAGCTGTTTTTT. Translating gives CASSRPGIPPNTGELFF. This chain links TRBV7-8 with TRBJ2-2; D not resolved. V lost 5 bases to trimming and J lost 0 bases, with 16 bases between them. Germline lookup yields CDR1 SGHVS and CDR2 FQNEAQ. This CDR3 region has 17 residues.

The CDR3 DNA reads as TGCGCCAGCAGCTTGGGCGTGGCGGGAGGGCCTTACGAGCAGTACTTC. Amino acid sequence: CASSLGVAGGPYEQYF. The chain links TRBV5-1 to TRBJ2-7, with TRBD2 matching 9 bases. Germline CDR1 is SGHRS and CDR2 is YFSETQ. The junction had 8 bases not matched to a gene; V was cut back by 0 bases and J by 4 bases. The CDR3 runs 16 residues.

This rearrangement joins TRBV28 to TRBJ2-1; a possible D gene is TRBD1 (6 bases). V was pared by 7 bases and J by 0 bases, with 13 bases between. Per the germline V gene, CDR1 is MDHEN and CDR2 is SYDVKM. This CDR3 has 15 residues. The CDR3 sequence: CASTVRGSSYNEQFF. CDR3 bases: TGTGCCAGCACCGTGAGGGGGAGCTCCTACAATGAGCAGTTCTTC.

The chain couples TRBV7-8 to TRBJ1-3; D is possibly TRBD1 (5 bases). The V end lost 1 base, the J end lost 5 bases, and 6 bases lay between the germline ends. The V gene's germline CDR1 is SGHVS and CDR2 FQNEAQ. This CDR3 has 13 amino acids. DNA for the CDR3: TGTGCCAGCAGCTTAGACAGGCGAAACACCATATATTTT. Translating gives CASSLDRRNTIYF. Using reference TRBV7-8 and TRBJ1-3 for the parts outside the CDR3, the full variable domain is GAGVSQSPRYKVAKRGQDVALRCDPISGHVSLFWYQQALGQGPEFLTYFQNEAQLDKSGLPSDRFFAERPEGSVSTLKIQRTQQEDSAVYLCASSLDRRNTIYFGEGSWLTVV.

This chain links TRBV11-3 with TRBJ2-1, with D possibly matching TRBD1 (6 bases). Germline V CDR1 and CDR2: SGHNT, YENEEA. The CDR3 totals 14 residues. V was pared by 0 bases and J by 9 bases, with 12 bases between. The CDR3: CASSLDPGVGEQFF. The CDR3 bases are TGTGCCAGCAGCTTAGACCCAGGGGTGGGTGAGCAGTTCTTC.

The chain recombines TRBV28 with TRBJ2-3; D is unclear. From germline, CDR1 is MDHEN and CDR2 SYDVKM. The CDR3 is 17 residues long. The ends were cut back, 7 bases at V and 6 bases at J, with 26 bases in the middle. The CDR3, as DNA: TGTGCCAGCATTTCCCGAGTAGCTCTAGGAGTTGGGGATACGCAGTATTTT. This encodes CASISRVALGVGDTQYF.